This T cell receptor beta chain was found in a study of blood T cells in healthy people across ages. The authors drew around 11 milliliters of peripheral blood from each donor. The CDR3 extends over 15 amino acids. Per germline, CDR1 SGHRS and CDR2 YFSETQ. Trimming left V 3 bases short and J 0 bases short, with 10 bases between. A second PCR of 7 to 11 cycles used a sample-barcoded 5' primer and a J-beta primer mix. TCRdb passed the 5' RACE reads through MiXCR, listing each CDR3 protein once. The data contain hundreds of thousands of distinct CDR3 sequences, 20% to 25% of them singletons. The V gene is TRBV5-1, the J gene TRBJ2-1; TRBD1 is a possible D gene (6 bases). The clonotype was recovered from a man between 65 and 85 years old in good health. The sequencing sample was made of blood. The CDR3 spells CASSSTGNSYNEQFF. The CDR3 coding sequence is TGCGCCAGCAGCTCCACAGGGAACTCCTACAATGAGCAGTTCTTC.